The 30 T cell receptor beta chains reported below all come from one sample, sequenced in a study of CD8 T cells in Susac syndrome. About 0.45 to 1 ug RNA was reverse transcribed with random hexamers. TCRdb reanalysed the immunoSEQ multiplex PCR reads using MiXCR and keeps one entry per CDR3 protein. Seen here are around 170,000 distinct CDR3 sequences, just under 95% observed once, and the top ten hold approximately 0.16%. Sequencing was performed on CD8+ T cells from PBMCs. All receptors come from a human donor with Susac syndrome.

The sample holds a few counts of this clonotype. The CDR3 region is CASSLLETDTQYF. The CDR3 region has the DNA TGTGCCAGCAGCTTGTTAGAGACAGATACGCAGTATTTT. This rearrangement joins TRBV5-6 to TRBJ2-3, with D hard to call. Germline V gene data show CDR1 as SGHDT and CDR2 as YYEEEE. The CDR3 contains 13 residues. V lost 1 base and J 3 bases, leaving 6 bases between the germline ends.

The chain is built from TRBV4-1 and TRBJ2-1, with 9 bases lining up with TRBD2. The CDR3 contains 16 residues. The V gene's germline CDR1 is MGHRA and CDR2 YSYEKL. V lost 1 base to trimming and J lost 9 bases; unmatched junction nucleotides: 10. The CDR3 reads CASSQGEGSGGGEQFF. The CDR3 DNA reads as TGCGCCAGCAGCCAAGGGGAAGGTAGCGGGGGCGGTGAGCAGTTCTTC.

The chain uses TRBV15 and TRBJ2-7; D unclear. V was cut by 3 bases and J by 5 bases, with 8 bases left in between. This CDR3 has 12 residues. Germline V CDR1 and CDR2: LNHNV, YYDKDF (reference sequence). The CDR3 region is CATSSANHEQYF. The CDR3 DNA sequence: TGTGCCACCAGCAGCGCAAATCACGAGCAGTACTTC. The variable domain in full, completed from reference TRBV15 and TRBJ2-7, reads DAMVIQNPRYQVTQFGKPVTLSCSQTLNHNVMYWYQQKSSQAPKLLFHYYDKDFNNEADTPDNFQSRRPNTSFCFLDIRSPGLGDTAMYLCATSSANHEQYFGPGTRLTVT.

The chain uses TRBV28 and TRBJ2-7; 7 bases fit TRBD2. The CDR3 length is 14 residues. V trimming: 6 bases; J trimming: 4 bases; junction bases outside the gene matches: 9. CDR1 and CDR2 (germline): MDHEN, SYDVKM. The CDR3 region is CASSEREGQYEQYF. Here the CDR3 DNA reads TGTGCCAGCAGCGAAAGGGAGGGCCAGTACGAGCAGTACTTC.

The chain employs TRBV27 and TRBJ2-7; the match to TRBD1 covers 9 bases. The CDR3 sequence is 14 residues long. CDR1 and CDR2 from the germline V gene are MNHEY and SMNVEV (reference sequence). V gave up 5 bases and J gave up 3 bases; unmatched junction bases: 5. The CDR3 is CASSLQGALYEQYF. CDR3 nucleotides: TGTGCCAGCAGTCTACAGGGGGCGCTCTACGAGCAGTACTTC.

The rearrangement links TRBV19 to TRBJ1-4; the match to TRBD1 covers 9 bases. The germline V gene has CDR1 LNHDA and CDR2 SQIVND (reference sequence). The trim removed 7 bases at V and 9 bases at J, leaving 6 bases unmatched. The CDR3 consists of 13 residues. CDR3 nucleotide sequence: TGTGCCAGTAACCCGGACAGGGGCCAAAAACTGTTTTTT. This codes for CASNPDRGQKLFF.

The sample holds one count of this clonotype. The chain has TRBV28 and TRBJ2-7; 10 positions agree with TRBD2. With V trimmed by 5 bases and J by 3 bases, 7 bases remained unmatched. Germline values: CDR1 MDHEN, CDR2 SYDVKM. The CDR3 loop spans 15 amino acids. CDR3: CASSGPSGSNYEQYF. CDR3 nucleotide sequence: TGTGCCAGCAGTGGACCTAGCGGGAGTAACTACGAGCAGTACTTC. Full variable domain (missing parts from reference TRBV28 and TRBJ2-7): DVKVTQSSRYLVKRTGEKVFLECVQDMDHENMFWYRQDPGLGLRLIYFSYDVKMKEKGDIPEGYSVSREKKERFSLILESASTNQTSMYLCASSGPSGSNYEQYFGPGTRLTVT.

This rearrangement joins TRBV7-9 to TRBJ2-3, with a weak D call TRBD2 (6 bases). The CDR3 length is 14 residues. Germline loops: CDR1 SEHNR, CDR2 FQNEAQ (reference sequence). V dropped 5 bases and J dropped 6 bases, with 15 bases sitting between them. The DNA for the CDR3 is TGTGCCAGCAGCCCCCGGGACTTCCTGGATACGCAGTATTTT. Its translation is CASSPRDFLDTQYF.

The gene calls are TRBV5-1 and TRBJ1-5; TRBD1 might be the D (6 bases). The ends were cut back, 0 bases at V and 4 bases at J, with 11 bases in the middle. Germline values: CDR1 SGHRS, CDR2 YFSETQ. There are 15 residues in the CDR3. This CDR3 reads CASSLGAGENQPQHF. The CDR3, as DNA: TGCGCCAGCAGCTTGGGCGCAGGGGAGAATCAGCCCCAGCATTTT.

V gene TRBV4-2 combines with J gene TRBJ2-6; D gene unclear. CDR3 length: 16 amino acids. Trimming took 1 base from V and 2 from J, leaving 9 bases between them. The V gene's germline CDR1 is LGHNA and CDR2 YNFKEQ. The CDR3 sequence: CASSQALVAGANVLTF. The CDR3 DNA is TGTGCCAGCAGCCAAGCTTTGGTGGCTGGGGCCAACGTCCTGACTTTC.

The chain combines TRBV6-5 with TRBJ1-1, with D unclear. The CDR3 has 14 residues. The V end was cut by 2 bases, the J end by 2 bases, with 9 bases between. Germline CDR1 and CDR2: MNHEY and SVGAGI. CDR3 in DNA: TGTGCCAGCAGTTACAAAAAAATCAACACTGAAGCTTTCTTT. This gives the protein CASSYKKINTEAFF.

CDR3 DNA: TGCAGCGGAACATTGGCAGAAAATTCACCCCTCCACTTT. Translated: CSGTLAENSPLHF. This rearrangement joins TRBV29-1 to TRBJ1-6; D ambiguous. The germline V gene encodes CDR1 SQVTM and CDR2 ANQGSEA. The CDR3 sequence is 13 residues long. V gave up 7 bases and J gave up 7 bases, with 14 bases separating them. The full variable domain, completed using reference TRBV29-1 and TRBJ1-6, is SAVISQKPSRDICQRGTSLTIQCQVDSQVTMMFWYRQQPGQSLTLIATANQGSEATYESGFVIDKFPISRPNLTFSTLTVSNMSPEDSSIYLCSGTLAENSPLHFGNGTRLTVT.

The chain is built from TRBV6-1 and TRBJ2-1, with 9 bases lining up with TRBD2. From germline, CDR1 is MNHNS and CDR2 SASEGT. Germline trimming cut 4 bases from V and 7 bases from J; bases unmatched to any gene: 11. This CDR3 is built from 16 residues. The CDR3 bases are TGTGCCAGCAGTGCGCCCCCTTTAGCGGGGGTGAATGAGCAGTTCTTC. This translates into CASSAPPLAGVNEQFF.

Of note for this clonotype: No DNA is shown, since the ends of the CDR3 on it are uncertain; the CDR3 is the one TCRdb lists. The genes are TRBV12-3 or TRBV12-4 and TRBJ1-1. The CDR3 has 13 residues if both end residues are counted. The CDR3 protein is CASSSSTNTEAFF.

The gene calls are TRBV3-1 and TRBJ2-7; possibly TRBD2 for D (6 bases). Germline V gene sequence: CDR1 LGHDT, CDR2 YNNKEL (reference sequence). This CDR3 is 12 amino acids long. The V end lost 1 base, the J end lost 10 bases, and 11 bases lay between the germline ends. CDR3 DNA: TGTGCCAGCAGCCAAGTCCAGGGAGGTCAGTACTTC. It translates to CASSQVQGGQYF.

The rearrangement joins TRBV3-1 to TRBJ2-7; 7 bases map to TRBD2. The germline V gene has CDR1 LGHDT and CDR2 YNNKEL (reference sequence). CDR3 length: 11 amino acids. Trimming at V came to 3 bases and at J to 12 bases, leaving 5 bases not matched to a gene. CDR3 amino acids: CASSQARGLYF. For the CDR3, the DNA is TGTGCCAGCAGCCAGGCGCGGGGGTTGTACTTC.

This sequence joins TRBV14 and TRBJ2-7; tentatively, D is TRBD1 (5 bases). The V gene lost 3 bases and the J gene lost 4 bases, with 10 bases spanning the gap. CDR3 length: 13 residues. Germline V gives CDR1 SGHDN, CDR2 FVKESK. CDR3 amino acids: CASSQVSGYEQYF. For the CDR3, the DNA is TGTGCCAGCAGCCAGGTGTCAGGGTACGAGCAGTACTTC.

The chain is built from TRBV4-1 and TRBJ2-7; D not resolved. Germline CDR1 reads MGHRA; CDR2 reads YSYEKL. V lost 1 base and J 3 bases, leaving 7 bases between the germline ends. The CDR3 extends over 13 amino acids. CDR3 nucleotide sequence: TGCGCCAGCAGCCAAGTAATGCGCTACGAGCAGTACTTC. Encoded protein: CASSQVMRYEQYF.

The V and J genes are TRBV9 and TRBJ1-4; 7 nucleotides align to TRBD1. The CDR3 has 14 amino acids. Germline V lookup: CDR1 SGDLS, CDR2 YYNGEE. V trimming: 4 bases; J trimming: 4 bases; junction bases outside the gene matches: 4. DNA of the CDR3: TGTGCCAGCAGCCCGACAGGGAATAATGAAAAACTGTTTTTT. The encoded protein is CASSPTGNNEKLFF.

CDR3 coding DNA: TGTGCCAGCAGCCAAGAGTCGGCAGGCAATCAGCCCCAGCATTTT. It translates to CASSQESAGNQPQHF. V usage is TRBV4-2 and J usage is TRBJ1-5; no clear D. The V and J ends lost 0 bases and 2 bases respectively, with 8 bases between them. Looked up from germline, CDR1 is LGHNA and CDR2 is YNFKEQ. This CDR3 is built from 15 residues.

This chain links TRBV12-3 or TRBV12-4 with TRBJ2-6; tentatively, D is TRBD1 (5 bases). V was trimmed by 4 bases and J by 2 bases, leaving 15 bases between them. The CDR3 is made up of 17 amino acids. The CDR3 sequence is CASSSAGNYAGANVLTF. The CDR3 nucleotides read TGTGCCAGCAGTTCAGCAGGGAATTACGCTGGGGCCAACGTCCTGACTTTC.

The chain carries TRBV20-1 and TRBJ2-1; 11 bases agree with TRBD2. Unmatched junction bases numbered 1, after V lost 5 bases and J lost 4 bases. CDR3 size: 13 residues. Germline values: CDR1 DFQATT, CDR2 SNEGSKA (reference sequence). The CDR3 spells CSAGTSGYNEQFF. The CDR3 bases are TGCAGTGCTGGGACTAGCGGATACAATGAGCAGTTCTTC.

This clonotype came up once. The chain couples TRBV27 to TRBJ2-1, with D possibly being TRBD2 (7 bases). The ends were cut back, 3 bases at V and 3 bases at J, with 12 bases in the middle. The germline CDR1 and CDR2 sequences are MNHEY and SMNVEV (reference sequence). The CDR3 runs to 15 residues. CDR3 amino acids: CASSFWGGDYNEQFF. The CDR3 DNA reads TGTGCCAGCAGTTTTTGGGGGGGCGACTACAATGAGCAGTTCTTC.

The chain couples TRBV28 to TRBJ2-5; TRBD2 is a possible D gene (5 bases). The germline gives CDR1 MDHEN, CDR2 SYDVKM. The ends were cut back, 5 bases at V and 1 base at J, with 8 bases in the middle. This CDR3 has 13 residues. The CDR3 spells CASSGEIQETQYF. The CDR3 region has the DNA TGTGCCAGCAGTGGGGAGATCCAAGAGACCCAGTACTTC.

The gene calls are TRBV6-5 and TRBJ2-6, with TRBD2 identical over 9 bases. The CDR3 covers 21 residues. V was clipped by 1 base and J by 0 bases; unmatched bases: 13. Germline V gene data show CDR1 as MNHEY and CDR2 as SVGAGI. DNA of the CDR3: TGTGCCAGCAGTTACTTGCCCTCGCCAGCGGGAGGACTCTCTGGGGCCAACGTCCTGACTTTC. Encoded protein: CASSYLPSPAGGLSGANVLTF.

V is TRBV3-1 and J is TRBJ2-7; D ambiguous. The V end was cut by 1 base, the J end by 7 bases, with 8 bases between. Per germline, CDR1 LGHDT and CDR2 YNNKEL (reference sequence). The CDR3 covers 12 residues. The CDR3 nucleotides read TGTGCCAGCAGCCAAGGCGAAGGAGAGCAGTACTTC. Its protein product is CASSQGEGEQYF.

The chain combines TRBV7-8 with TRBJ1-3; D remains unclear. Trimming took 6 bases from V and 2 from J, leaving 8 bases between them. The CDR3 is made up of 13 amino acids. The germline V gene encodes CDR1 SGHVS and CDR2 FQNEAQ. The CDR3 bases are TGTGCCAGCAGTGATCGGGCTGGAAACACCATATATTTT. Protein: CASSDRAGNTIYF.

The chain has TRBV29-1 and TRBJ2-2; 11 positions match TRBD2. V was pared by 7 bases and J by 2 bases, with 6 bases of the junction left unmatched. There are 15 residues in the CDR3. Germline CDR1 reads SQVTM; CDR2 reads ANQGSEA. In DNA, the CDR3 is TGCAGCGCCTCAGGACTAGCGGGTAACACCGGGGAGCTGTTTTTT. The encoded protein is CSASGLAGNTGELFF.

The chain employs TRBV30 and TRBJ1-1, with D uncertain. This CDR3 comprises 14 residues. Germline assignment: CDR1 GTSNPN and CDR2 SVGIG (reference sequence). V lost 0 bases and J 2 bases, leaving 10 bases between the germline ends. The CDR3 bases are TGTGCCTGGAGTGTACAAGGTCCCAACACTGAAGCTTTCTTT. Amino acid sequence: CAWSVQGPNTEAFF.

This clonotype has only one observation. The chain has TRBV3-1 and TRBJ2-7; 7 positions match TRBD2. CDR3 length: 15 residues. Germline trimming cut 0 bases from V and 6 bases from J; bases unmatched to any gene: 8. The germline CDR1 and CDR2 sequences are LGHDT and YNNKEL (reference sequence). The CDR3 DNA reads TGTGCCAGCAGCCAAGAAGGACTAGGATCGGGCGAGCAGTACTTC. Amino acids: CASSQEGLGSGEQYF.